Only a few counts were recorded for the clone carrying this TCR beta chain. The V gene's germline CDR1 is SGDLS and CDR2 YYNGEE. V was pared by 7 bases and J by 7 bases, with 11 bases of the junction left unmatched. The CDR3 consists of 15 residues. The entry originates in a study of T cells in Graves' hyperthyroidism and ophthalmopathy. Amplification targeted TCR beta CDR3 regions from RNA transcripts. First-round RT-PCR with HTBI primers amplified the TCR CDR3 region. TCRdb reprocessed the multiplex PCR reads with MiXCR, giving one entry per CDR3 protein. In the table there are 550,000 to 800,000 distinct CDR3 sequences, around 17% of which are singletons.

The V gene is TRBV9, the J gene TRBJ1-2; 12 nucleotides agree with TRBD1. The sequence came from a man aged 18 to 29 with Graves' hyperthyroidism. Specimen: blood. The CDR3 reads CASFRPGQGALGYTF. CDR3 bases: TGTGCCAGCTTCCGACCGGGACAGGGGGCGCTTGGCTACACCTTC.